The 5 T cell receptor beta chains reported below all come from one sample, sequenced in a study of regulatory T cells in long-lasting Graves disease. Combining iRepertoire HTBI primers with Arm-PCR of CDR3 regions, the authors built TCR beta libraries. TCRdb called the multiplex PCR reads again in MiXCR, with one record for every CDR3 protein. The sample includes about 220,000 distinct CDR3 sequences, roughly 19% seen only once; the top ten take 12%. As to time point: newly diagnosed GD, antithyroid drugs for less than 3 months. Scientists built the TCR library using RNA that was extracted from PBMCs. A further study also used this sample, focusing on T cells in Graves' hyperthyroidism and ophthalmopathy.

The sequenced sample was peripheral blood mononuclear cells (PBMCs), obtained at new diagnosis, from a patient treated with antithyroid drugs. The receptors were gathered from a young woman with Graves disease.

The CDR3 loop is CAWSINRGRNNEQFF. Here the CDR3 DNA reads TGTGCCTGGAGTATAAACAGGGGACGAAACAATGAGCAGTTCTTC. The rearrangement uses TRBV30 and TRBJ2-1; the match to TRBD1 covers 7 bases. The CDR3 runs 15 residues. J gave up 5 bases and V 2 bases, and 9 bases lay outside the gene matches. CDR1 GTSNPN and CDR2 SVGIG come from the germline V gene (reference sequence).

This clonotype occurred many times. In DNA, the CDR3 is TGTGCCAGCTCAACAGCCAAAAACATTCAGTACTTC. This translates into CASSTAKNIQYF. This rearrangement joins TRBV2 to TRBJ2-4; D is unresolved. Per the germline V gene, CDR1 is SNHLY and CDR2 is FYNNEI. This CDR3 has 12 amino acids. The V gene lost 8 bases and the J gene lost 0 bases, with 5 bases spanning the gap.

The table lists this clonotype with many counts. V is TRBV7-9 and J is TRBJ2-7; D unresolved. The CDR3 runs 13 residues. V was shortened by 6 bases and J by 5 bases, with 14 bases between the two germline ends. From germline, CDR1 is SEHNR and CDR2 FQNEAQ (reference sequence). CDR3 bases: TGTGCCAGCAGGCTTGCCGACAACAACGAGCAGTACTTC. The encoded protein is CASRLADNNEQYF.

A few counts support this clonotype. The V and J genes are TRBV19 and TRBJ1-1; tentative D call: TRBD1 (6 bases). CDR3 length: 15 residues. The V gene's germline CDR1 is LNHDA and CDR2 SQIVND (reference sequence). V dropped 7 bases and J dropped 2 bases, with 17 bases sitting between them. CDR3 in amino acids: CASNPSGAPNTEAFF. In nucleotides, the CDR3 is TGTGCCAGTAACCCTTCGGGGGCTCCAAACACTGAAGCTTTCTTT.

This clonotype was seen at least ten times. The J gene is TRBJ2-7, the V gene TRBV9; 8 bases agree with TRBD1. This CDR3 comprises 14 residues. Trimming removed 0 bases from V and 5 bases from J; junction bases left unmatched: 4. Germline V lookup: CDR1 SGDLS, CDR2 YYNGEE. DNA of the CDR3: TGTGCCAGCAGCGTAGGGACAGGGATCCACGAGCAGTACTTC. This codes for CASSVGTGIHEQYF.